One sample yielded the 9 T cell receptor beta chains listed below, sequenced in a study of human T cells and chemical hapten exposure. TCRdb re-called the RACE reads with MiXCR, one entry per CDR3 protein. The sample lists approximately 100,000 distinct CDR3 sequences, 8% to 10% occurring once. Time point indicated: pre-sensitization, week 0. Treatment: therapeutic diphenylcyclopropenone sensitization with weekly scalp DPC. Source: whole blood, taken in connection with sensitization to the hapten diphenylcyclopropenone (DPC). Source of these receptors: a middle-aged woman with alopecia areata. Some clones in this sample may be carry-over from other donors' samples.

This clonotype was observed at least ten times. The chain recombines TRBV7-2 with TRBJ2-5; D might be TRBD2 (5 bases). V shed 7 bases and J shed 1 base, with 10 bases lying between them. This CDR3 comprises 13 residues. Germline V CDR1 and CDR2: SGHTA, FQGNSA. The CDR3 nucleotides read TGTGCCAGCACTTCGGGAAGCCAAGAGACCCAGTACTTC. It is translated as CASTSGSQETQYF.

V usage is TRBV2 and J usage is TRBJ1-1; D is uncertain. V gave up 7 bases and J gave up 6 bases, with 12 bases separating them. The CDR3 is 12 amino acids. Germline values: CDR1 SNHLY, CDR2 FYNNEI. CDR3 amino acids: CASKEWTAEAFF. The CDR3 nucleotides are TGTGCCAGCAAGGAATGGACGGCTGAAGCTTTCTTT.

This clonotype was observed many times. This chain uses TRBV7-8 with TRBJ2-1; 10 nucleotides match TRBD2. CDR1 is SGHVS, CDR2 FQNEAQ, per germline. There are 15 residues in the CDR3. With 3 bases clipped from V and 3 bases from J, the junction kept 2 bases outside the gene matches. For the CDR3, the DNA is TGTGCCAGCAGCTTTGTAGCGGGGGGCTACAATGAGCAGTTCTTC. Translating it yields CASSFVAGGYNEQFF.

In its sample, this clonotype was seen many times. The V and J genes are TRBV30 and TRBJ1-5; D perhaps matches TRBD1 (6 bases). Germline V gene data show CDR1 as GTSNPN and CDR2 as SVGIG (reference sequence). The CDR3 sequence is 14 residues long. Deletions cut 0 bases from V and 6 bases from J, with 12 bases between. CDR3 amino acids: CAWSVARGGQPQHF. The DNA for the CDR3 is TGTGCCTGGAGTGTGGCCAGGGGAGGTCAGCCCCAGCATTTT.

This clonotype has ten or more counts. Written as DNA, the CDR3 is TGTGCCAGCAGCTTAGGGCAGTCTTACAATGAGCAGTTCTTC. The encoded protein is CASSLGQSYNEQFF. J is TRBJ2-1 and V is TRBV11-3; unclear D gene. The CDR3 runs 14 residues. Deletions cut 1 base from V and 4 bases from J, with 8 bases between. CDR1 and CDR2 from the germline V gene are SGHNT and YENEEA.

This clonotype has ten or more counts. The chain uses TRBV20-1 and TRBJ1-1; D not certain. The CDR3 spans 12 residues. Germline V CDR1 and CDR2: DFQATT, SNEGSKA (reference sequence). With 3 bases removed from V and 0 bases from J, the gap between germline ends came to 5 bases. Written as DNA, the CDR3 is TGCAGTGCTAGTAGGGTGAACACTGAAGCTTTCTTT. Translated: CSASRVNTEAFF.

This clonotype came up many times. The chain is built from TRBV7-9 and TRBJ2-2; D uncertain. This CDR3 spans 11 amino acids. Germline V CDR1 and CDR2: SEHNR, FQNEAQ (reference sequence). The V end was cut by 10 bases, the J end by 7 bases, with 10 bases between. CDR3 DNA: TGTGCCACCCCCTCCGGCGGGGAGCTGTTTTTT. It specifies CATPSGGELFF. Using reference TRBV7-9 and TRBJ2-2 for the parts outside the CDR3, the full variable domain is DTGVSQNPRHKITKRGQNVTFRCDPISEHNRLYWYRQTLGQGPEFLTYFQNEAQLEKSRLLSDRFSAERPKGSFSTLEIQRTEQGDSAMYLCATPSGGELFFGEGSRLTVL.

This clonotype was detected only a few times. CDR3 DNA sequence: TGCAGTGCTAGAGGCAACGTCCTTTACGAGCAGTACTTC. Translation gives CSARGNVLYEQYF. V gene TRBV20-1 combines with J gene TRBJ2-7; D is unresolved. CDR1 is DFQATT and CDR2 is SNEGSKA in the germline V gene (reference sequence). There are 13 residues in the CDR3. V lost 1 base and J 4 bases, leaving 11 bases between the germline ends.

This clonotype showed up many times. The chain carries TRBV27 and TRBJ2-1; 11 bases align to TRBD2. V gave up 7 bases and J gave up 0 bases; unmatched junction bases: 8. The germline V gene encodes CDR1 MNHEY and CDR2 SMNVEV (reference sequence). The CDR3 has 17 residues. The CDR3 coding sequence is TGTGCCAGCACTTGGGCTAGCGGGGGGAGCTCCTACAATGAGCAGTTCTTC. Its translation is CASTWASGGSSYNEQFF.